This TCR beta chain was documented in a study of cytomegalovirus exposure and HLA in healthy donors. PCR was performed using 60 Vbeta and 13 Jbeta primers. Only in-frame clones appear in the TCRdb table, and some are missing; sequencing was by immunoSEQ multiplex PCR. The table lists 160,000 or so clones, 84% of them singletons. Germline V lookup: CDR1 LNHDA, CDR2 SQIVND (reference sequence). The CDR3 contains 15 residues. With 8 bases clipped from V and 1 base from J, the junction kept 9 bases outside the gene matches. This TCR came from a man between 18 and 29 years old in good health and CMV-seronegative. The rearrangement joins TRBV19 to TRBJ2-3; 7 nucleotides align to TRBD2. Sequencing was performed on PBMCs. CDR3 bases: TGTGCCAGTGGAAGTAGCGGGCCCGGCACAGATACGCAGTATTTT. Protein: CASGSSGPGTDTQYF.